This section outlines one T cell receptor (beta chain) sequence together with its context. Its antigen is unidentified. Assay used: immunoSEQ multiplex PCR; TCRdb lists only in-frame clones, some missing. The sample comprises roughly 3,900 clones, 65% to 75% of which are singletons, and roughly 18% rests with the top ten. This entry is derived from a study of T cells in tumors after PD-1 blockade. Study-level information: On average, tumor samples gave more than 20,000 TCR templates and 6,041 unique clonotypes.

Study results and caveats: Most post-therapy expanded exhausted CD8+ clones were new, undetected before treatment.

Sequenced material: tumor tissue, taken before anti-PD-1 treatment. The source of this sequence is a human donor with basal cell carcinoma.

The CDR3 sequence is CASSYKQGSNQPQHF. In DNA, the CDR3 is TGTGCCAGCAGTTACAAACAGGGAAGCAATCAGCCCCAGCATTTT. This chain links TRBV6-5 with TRBJ1-5, with D perhaps matching TRBD1 (6 bases). This CDR3 is built from 15 residues. CDR1 MNHEY and CDR2 SVGAGI come from the germline V gene. Trimming shortened V by 2 bases and J by 1 base, and 9 bases separated the two germline ends.